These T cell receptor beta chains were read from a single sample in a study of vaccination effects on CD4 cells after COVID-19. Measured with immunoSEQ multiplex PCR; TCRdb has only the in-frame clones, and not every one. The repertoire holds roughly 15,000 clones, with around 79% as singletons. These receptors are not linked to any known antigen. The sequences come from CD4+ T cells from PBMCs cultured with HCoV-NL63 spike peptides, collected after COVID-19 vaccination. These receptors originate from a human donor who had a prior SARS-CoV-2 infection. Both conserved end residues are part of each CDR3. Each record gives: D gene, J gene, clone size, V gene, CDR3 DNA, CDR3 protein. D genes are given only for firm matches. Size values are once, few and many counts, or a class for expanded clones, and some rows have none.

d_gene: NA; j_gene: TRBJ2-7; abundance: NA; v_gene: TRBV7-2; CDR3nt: TGTGCCAGCAGCTTGCGCCTAGGGACCCACGAGCAGTACTTC; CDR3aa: CASSLRLGTHEQYF
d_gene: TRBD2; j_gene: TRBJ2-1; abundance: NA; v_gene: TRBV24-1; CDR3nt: TGTGCCACCAGTGACGCCGGGACTAGCGGGAGCCGATACAATGAGCAGTTCTTC; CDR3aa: CATSDAGTSGSRYNEQFF
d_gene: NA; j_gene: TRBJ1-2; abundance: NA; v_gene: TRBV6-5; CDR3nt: TGTGCCAGCGGGAAAGGTACAGGGAACTATGGCTACACCTTC; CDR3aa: CASGKGTGNYGYTF
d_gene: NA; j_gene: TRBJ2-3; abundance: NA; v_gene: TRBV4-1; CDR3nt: TGCGCCAGCAGCCAAGGACTCGTCAGCACAGATACGCAGTATTTT; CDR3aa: CASSQGLVSTDTQYF
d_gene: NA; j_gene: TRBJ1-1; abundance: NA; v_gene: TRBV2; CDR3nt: TGTGCCAGCAGTCCCTACGGGGGGACTGAAGCTTTCTTT; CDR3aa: CASSPYGGTEAFF
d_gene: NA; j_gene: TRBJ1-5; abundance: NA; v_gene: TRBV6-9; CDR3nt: TGTGCCAGCAGTTATTTAGGCAGGGACACTATTAGCAATCAGCCCCAGCATTTT; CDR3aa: CASSYLGRDTISNQPQHF
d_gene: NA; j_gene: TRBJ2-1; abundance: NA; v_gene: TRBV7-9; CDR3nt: TGTGCCAGCAGCCTGTCCGGGACAACCAATGAGCAGTTCTTC; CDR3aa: CASSLSGTTNEQFF
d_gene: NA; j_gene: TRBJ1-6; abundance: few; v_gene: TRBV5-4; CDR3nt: TGTGCCAGCAGACGGGACACCCAAAATAATTCACCCCTCCACTTT; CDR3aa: CASRRDTQNNSPLHF
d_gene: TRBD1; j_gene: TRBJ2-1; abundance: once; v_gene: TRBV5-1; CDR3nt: TGCGCCAGCAGCTGGGACAGTTACAATGAGCAGTTCTTC; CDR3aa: CASSWDSYNEQFF
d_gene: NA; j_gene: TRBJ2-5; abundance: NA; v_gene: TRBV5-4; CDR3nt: TGTGCCAGCAGCTCCCCGATGGGGGCGGAAGAGACCCAGTACTTC; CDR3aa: CASSSPMGAEETQYF
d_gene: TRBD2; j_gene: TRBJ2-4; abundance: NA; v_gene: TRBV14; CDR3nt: TGTGCCAGCAGCCAAGATGATCTAGCGGGGACCAAAAACATTCAGTACTTC; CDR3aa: CASSQDDLAGTKNIQYF
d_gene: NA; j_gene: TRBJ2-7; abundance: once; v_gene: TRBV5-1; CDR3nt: TGCGCCAGCAGCTTGGCCGGGACACCCGACTACGAGCAGTACTTC; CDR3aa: CASSLAGTPDYEQYF
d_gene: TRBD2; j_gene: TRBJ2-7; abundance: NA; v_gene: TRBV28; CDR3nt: TGTGCCAGCATCAGCGGGAGTTCGCTCTACGAGCAGTACTTC; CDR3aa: CASISGSSLYEQYF
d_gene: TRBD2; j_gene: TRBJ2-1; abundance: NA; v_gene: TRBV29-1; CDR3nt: TGCAGCGTTGTTCTGCAAGGACTAGCGGGAGGCAAGAACTACAATGAGCAGTTCTTC; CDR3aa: CSVVLQGLAGGKNYNEQFF
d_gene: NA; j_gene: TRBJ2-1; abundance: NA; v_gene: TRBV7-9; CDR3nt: TGTGCCAGCAGCCGTGCTATGGCTACCAATTACAATGAGCAGTTCTTC; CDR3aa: CASSRAMATNYNEQFF
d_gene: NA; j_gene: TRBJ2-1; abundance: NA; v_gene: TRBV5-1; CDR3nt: TGCGCCACTGAACCTGGGGGAGGTTACAATGAGCAGTTCTTC; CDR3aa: CATEPGGGYNEQFF
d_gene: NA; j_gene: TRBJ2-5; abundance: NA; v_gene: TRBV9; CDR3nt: TGTGCCAGCAGCGTAGAGGGAGGGGGTCAAGAGACCCAGTACTTC; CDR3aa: CASSVEGGGQETQYF
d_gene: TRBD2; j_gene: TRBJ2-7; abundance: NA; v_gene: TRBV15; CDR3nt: TGTGCCACCAGCCCGCGGAGGACTAGCGGGAGTCTAAAGGAGCAGTACTTC; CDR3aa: CATSPRRTSGSLKEQYF
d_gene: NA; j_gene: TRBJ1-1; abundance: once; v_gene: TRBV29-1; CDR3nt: TGCAGCGTTGGGGGGATGAACACTGAAGCTTTCTTT; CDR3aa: CSVGGMNTEAFF
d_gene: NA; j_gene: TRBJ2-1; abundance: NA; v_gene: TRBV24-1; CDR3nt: TGTGCCACCAGTGATTTGTGGCTTTCGGGGCAGTTCTTC; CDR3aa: CATSDLWLSGQFF
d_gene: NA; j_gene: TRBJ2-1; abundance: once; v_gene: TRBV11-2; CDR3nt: TGTGCCAGCAGCTTTTCCCTCAGCTCCTACAATGAGCAGTTCTTC; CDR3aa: CASSFSLSSYNEQFF
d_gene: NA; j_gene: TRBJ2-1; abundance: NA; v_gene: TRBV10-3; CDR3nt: TGTGCCATCAGTGACCAGGGGAAGAGGTACAATGAGCAGTTCTTC; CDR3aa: CAISDQGKRYNEQFF
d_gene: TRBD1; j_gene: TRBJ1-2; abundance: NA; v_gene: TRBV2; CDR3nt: TGTGCCAGCAGAGGGGGGACAGGGCTTGGGGGCTACACCTTC; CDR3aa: CASRGGTGLGGYTF
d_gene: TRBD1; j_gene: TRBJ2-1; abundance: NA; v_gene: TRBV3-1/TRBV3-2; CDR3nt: TGTGCCAGCAGCCCTTACCCGGACAGGGGATCCTACAATGAGCAGTTCTTC; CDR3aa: CASSPYPDRGSYNEQFF
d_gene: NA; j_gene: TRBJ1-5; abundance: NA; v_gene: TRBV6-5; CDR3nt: TGTGCCAGCACGGTCCTGGGGCATAGCAATCAGCCCCAGCATTTT; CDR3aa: CASTVLGHSNQPQHF
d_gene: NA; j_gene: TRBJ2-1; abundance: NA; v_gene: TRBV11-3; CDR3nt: TGTGCCAGCAGCTTTAGAGGATCATACAATGAGCAGTTCTTC; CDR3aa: CASSFRGSYNEQFF
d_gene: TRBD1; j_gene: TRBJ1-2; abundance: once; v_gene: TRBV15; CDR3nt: TGTGCCACCAGCCGAAGTTTGGGGGACAGGGATGGCTACACCTTC; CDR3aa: CATSRSLGDRDGYTF
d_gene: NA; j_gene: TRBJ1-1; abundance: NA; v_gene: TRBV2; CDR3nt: TGTGCCAGCAGGGAATACAGCTTCAACACTGAAGCTTTCTTT; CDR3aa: CASREYSFNTEAFF
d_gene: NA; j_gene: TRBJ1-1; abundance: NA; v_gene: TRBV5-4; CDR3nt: TGTGCCAGCAGCTTGGCTGACCGAACCCACACTGAAGCTTTCTTT; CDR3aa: CASSLADRTHTEAFF
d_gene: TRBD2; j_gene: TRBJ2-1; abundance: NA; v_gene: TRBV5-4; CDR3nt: TGTGCCAGCAGCCTGGGGGGGGTTACGGACAATGAGCAGTTCTTC; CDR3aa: CASSLGGVTDNEQFF